This T cell receptor (beta chain) was retrieved from a study of memory CD4+ T cells and cytomegalovirus serostatus. The sort gate was single viable CD3+CD4+CD8-CD45RO+ cells for memory CD4+ T cells. Germline values: CDR1 SNHLY, CDR2 FYNNEI. Trimming cost V 5 bases and J 7 bases; bases outside gene matches: 5. The CDR3 totals 14 residues. Some clones are missing from TCRdb's copy, which holds only in-frame ones; the method was immunoSEQ multiplex PCR. The sample has approximately 45,000 clones, around 80% seen once. V usage is TRBV2 and J usage is TRBJ1-4; TRBD1 matches at 9 bases. Sequencing was performed on memory CD4+ T cells from blood. This TCR was recovered from an adult in good health and CMV-seronegative. Here the CDR3 reads CASSWDRATEKLFF. The CDR3, as DNA: TGTGCCAGCAGTTGGGACAGGGCAACTGAAAAACTGTTTTTT.